This entry describes one T cell receptor (beta chain). Its target is unknown. These data come from a study of cytotoxic CD8 clonotypes in ibrutinib-treated CLL. In the study overall: The study included 11 relapsed/refractory and more than 14 treatment-naive patients; roughly 18 had IGHV unmutated disease. The sample average was about 260,000 productive templates and roughly 90,000 productive rearrangements. General study results and limits: Clonality was elevated at ibrutinib response and had returned toward baseline at progression. Sustained-remission patients were sampled at one set of times and progressing patients at different ones.

Germline V lookup: CDR1 LNHDA, CDR2 SQIVND (reference sequence). The CDR3 runs to 13 residues. Trimming removed 6 bases from V and 3 bases from J, with 12 bases in between. Libraries were prepared by immunoSEQ multiplex PCR; TCRdb keeps only in-frame clonotypes and omits some of them. The sample consists of 29,000 or so clones, 60% to 85% of them appearing once. This specimen was PBMCs, taken after 36 months of ibrutinib treatment. This receptor was taken from a human donor with chronic lymphocytic leukemia. This chain joins TRBV19 and TRBJ2-7; the D gene is possibly TRBD1 (6 bases). The CDR3 region is CASSYRVGYEQYF. Here the CDR3 DNA reads TGTGCCAGTAGCTACAGGGTAGGCTACGAGCAGTACTTC. The full variable domain, its missing parts supplied by reference TRBV19 and TRBJ2-7, is DGGITQSPKYLFRKEGQNVTLSCEQNLNHDAMYWYRQDPGQGLRLIYYSQIVNDFQKGDIAEGYSVSREKKESFPLTVTSAQKNPTAFYLCASSYRVGYEQYFGPGTRLTVT.